A single sample is the source of the 29 T cell receptor beta chains below, sequenced in a study of blood T cells in healthy people across ages. Through a sample-barcoded 5' primer and a J-beta primer mix, a second PCR was run for about 6 to 11 cycles. TCRdb re-called the 5' RACE reads through MiXCR, storing one row per CDR3 protein. The sample yields over a million distinct CDR3 sequences, around 40% seen once. The sequenced sample was blood. These receptors all come from a young woman in good health.

The V gene is TRBV7-2, the J gene TRBJ2-3; 12 bases map to TRBD2. Germline loops: CDR1 SGHTA, CDR2 FQGNSA. V lost 3 bases and J lost 2; bases outside the gene matches: 9. The CDR3 spans 18 residues. The DNA for the CDR3 is TGTGCCAGCAGCTTGGGGACTAGCGGGCCCTGGACCACAGATACGCAGTATTTT. It encodes CASSLGTSGPWTTDTQYF.

This rearrangement joins TRBV6-1 to TRBJ1-5; D remains unclear. V lost 5 bases to trimming and J lost 0 bases, with 17 bases between them. The germline V gene encodes CDR1 MNHNS and CDR2 SASEGT. CDR3 length: 17 residues. CDR3 bases: TGTGCCAGCAGTCCAACCATGGACCCTTATAGCAATCAGCCCCAGCATTTT. Protein: CASSPTMDPYSNQPQHF.

This clonotype turned up a few times. This sequence joins TRBV6-1 and TRBJ1-5; D remains unclear. Germline CDR1 and CDR2: MNHNS and SASEGT. The CDR3 totals 14 residues. V dropped 2 bases and J dropped 9 bases, with 14 bases sitting between them. The CDR3 protein is CASSELYGPWPQHF. CDR3 nucleotide sequence: TGTGCCAGCAGTGAACTGTACGGACCTTGGCCCCAGCATTTT.

This rearrangement joins TRBV6-2 or TRBV6-3 to TRBJ1-1; D perhaps matches TRBD1 (5 bases). The V end lost 6 bases, the J end lost 1 base, and 12 bases lay between the germline ends. This CDR3 has 14 residues. Germline V gene data show CDR1 as MNHEY and CDR2 as SVGEGT. This CDR3 reads CASRPRTQNTEAFF. The CDR3 nucleotides are TGTGCCAGCAGACCCAGGACACAGAACACTGAAGCTTTCTTT.

This sequence joins TRBV24-1 and TRBJ1-1, with unresolved D. The CDR3 is 9 residues long. V lost 9 bases and J lost 5, with 3 bases in between. Germline V gene lookup returns CDR1 KGHDR and CDR2 SFDVKD. CDR3 DNA sequence: TGTGCCACCGGGACTGAAGCTTTCTTT. Protein sequence: CATGTEAFF.

The sample holds many counts of this clonotype. The V and J genes are TRBV6-4 and TRBJ2-3; 10 nucleotides line up with TRBD1. The J segment lost 2 bases and the V segment lost 5 bases, leaving 4 bases of the junction unmatched. The CDR3 runs to 15 residues. CDR1 and CDR2 from the germline V gene are MRHNA and SNTAGT. Here the CDR3 reads CASSTGTGDTDTQYF. The CDR3, as DNA: TGTGCCAGCAGTACCGGGACAGGGGACACAGATACGCAGTATTTT.

This chain joins TRBV12-3 or TRBV12-4 and TRBJ2-1; the D is unclear. This CDR3 contains 14 residues. V gave up 4 bases and J gave up 5 bases, with 12 bases separating them. The CDR3 nucleotides are TGTGCCAGCAGTTCCAGGCGAAGCGACAATGAGCAGTTCTTC. This translates into CASSSRRSDNEQFF.

A note on this clonotype: One junction end does not reproduce the germline sequence, and a read error may be involved. The CDR3 loop reads CASSNAGGSNYGHTF. CDR3 DNA sequence: TGTGCCAGCAGTAACGCCGGGGGTAGTAACTATGGCCACACCTTC. The rearrangement links TRBV2 to TRBJ1-2; the D gene is possibly TRBD1 (5 bases). The CDR3 length is 15 residues. The V gene's germline CDR1 is SNHLY and CDR2 FYNNEI.

The chain uses TRBV7-2 and TRBJ2-5; D is unresolved. In germline, CDR1 is SGHTA, CDR2 FQGNSA. Trimming shortened V by 5 bases and J by 2 bases, and 18 bases separated the two germline ends. The CDR3 runs to 16 residues. This CDR3 is CASSEDYGALQETQYF. DNA for the CDR3: TGTGCCAGCAGCGAGGATTATGGCGCACTTCAAGAGACCCAGTACTTC.

The chain recombines TRBV13 with TRBJ1-6, with 7 bases matching TRBD1. This CDR3 is 12 amino acids long. The V gene end was trimmed by 10 bases and the J gene end by 8 bases; junction bases not matched to a gene: 5. Germline V gene lookup returns CDR1 PRHDT and CDR2 FYEKMQ (reference sequence). CDR3 sequence: CATQGVDSPLHF. In DNA form, the CDR3 reads TGTGCCACTCAGGGGGTGGATTCACCCCTCCACTTT.

The rearrangement links TRBV20-1 to TRBJ2-7; D is perhaps TRBD2 (6 bases). Germline V CDR1 and CDR2: DFQATT, SNEGSKA (reference sequence). The CDR3 is made up of 14 amino acids. V dropped 2 bases and J dropped 6 bases, with 17 bases sitting between them. The CDR3 nucleotides are TGCAGTGCTAGAAACCCGCGGGGCCCAGGCGAGCAGTACTTC. This gives the protein CSARNPRGPGEQYF.

Comment on this clonotype: One junction end does not reproduce the germline sequence, and a read error may be involved. The CDR3 loop reads CASSLGAKRQETQYF. The CDR3 DNA follows: TGTGCCAGCAGTTTAGGGGCCAAGAGACAAGAGACCCAGTACTTC. This rearrangement joins TRBV7-8 to TRBJ2-5; tentatively, D is TRBD1 (5 bases). CDR1 is SGHVS, CDR2 FQNEAQ, per germline. The CDR3 sequence is 15 residues long. Using reference TRBV7-8 and TRBJ2-5 for the parts outside the CDR3, the full variable domain is GAGVSQSPRYKVAKRGQDVALRCDPISGHVSLFWYQQALGQGPEFLTYFQNEAQLDKSGLPSDRFFAERPEGSVSTLKIQRTQQEDSAVYLCASSLGAKRQETQYFGPGTRLLVL.

This clonotype was seen only a few times. V gene TRBV6-5 combines with J gene TRBJ2-7; no firm D call. The CDR3 has 13 residues. Between the trimmed V and J ends, which lost 2 bases and 6 bases, there was a span of 11 bases. Germline V lookup: CDR1 MNHEY, CDR2 SVGAGI. This CDR3 is CASSYEGSGEQYF. CDR3 coding DNA: TGTGCCAGCAGTTACGAAGGGTCCGGCGAGCAGTACTTC.

CDR3 in DNA: TGTGCCAGCAGCTTAGATGGGGGCGCTAGCACAGATACGCAGTATTTT. Translated: CASSLDGGASTDTQYF. The chain uses TRBV7-2 and TRBJ2-3, with TRBD1 as a possible D gene (6 bases). This CDR3 region has 16 residues. The germline V gene has CDR1 SGHTA and CDR2 FQGNSA. V dropped 1 base and J dropped 0 bases, with 11 bases sitting between them. The whole variable domain, remainder taken from reference TRBV7-2 and TRBJ2-3, is GAGVSQSPSNKVTEKGKDVELRCDPISGHTALYWYRQSLGQGLEFLIYFQGNSAPDKSGLPSDRFSAERTGGSVSTLTIQRTQQEDSAVYLCASSLDGGASTDTQYFGPGTRLTVL.

On this clonotype: A read error may explain this, as a much larger clone is one base away. The V and J genes are TRBV29-1 and TRBJ2-1; TRBD2 matches at 7 bases. V shed 2 bases, J shed 8 bases, and the junction held 9 bases outside the gene matches. In germline, CDR1 is SQVTM, CDR2 ANQGSEA. The CDR3 has 14 residues. CDR3 sequence: CSVESLAVYDEQFF. The CDR3 DNA is TGCAGCGTTGAAAGCCTAGCGGTGTACGATGAGCAGTTCTTC.

This clonotype was picked up many times. The V and J genes are TRBV7-2 and TRBJ2-7; D gene unclear. The V gene's germline CDR1 is SGHTA and CDR2 FQGNSA. The CDR3 extends over 12 amino acids. Trimming removed 6 bases at V and 2 bases at J, with 8 bases between. The CDR3 DNA sequence: TGTGCCAGCAGTCCCCTAACCTACGAGCAGTACTTC. It encodes CASSPLTYEQYF.

V gene TRBV4-3 combines with J gene TRBJ2-6; D uncertain. Trimming cost V 4 bases and J 0 bases, with 16 bases left between them. This CDR3 has 18 residues. CDR1 and CDR2 from the germline V gene are LGHNA and YSLEER. CDR3 sequence: CASSPWVQKFSGANVLTF. The CDR3 DNA is TGCGCCAGCAGCCCCTGGGTCCAAAAGTTCTCTGGGGCCAACGTCCTGACTTTC.

This clonotype appeared a few times. The V and J genes are TRBV13 and TRBJ2-5; 11 bases line up with TRBD2. The J call may not be correct, given that the DNA end is closer to TRBJ2-7. Germline lookup yields CDR1 PRHDT and CDR2 FYEKMQ (reference sequence). This CDR3 has 12 amino acids. This chain's CDR3 is CASALAGGEQYF. CDR3 nucleotides: TGTGCCAGCGCTCTAGCGGGAGGCGAGCAGTACTTC.

This clonotype has just a few counts. The chain employs TRBV27 and TRBJ2-7, with 7 bases aligning to TRBD1. The DNA end lines up better with TRBJ2-5; the J call may be wrong. There are 14 residues in the CDR3. Germline V gene lookup returns CDR1 MNHEY and CDR2 SMNVEV (reference sequence). CDR3: CASSFIRGQETQYF. CDR3 bases: TGTGCCAGCAGTTTTATTAGGGGGCAGGAGACCCAGTACTTC.

This clonotype was picked up a small number of times. This rearrangement joins TRBV6-2 or TRBV6-3 to TRBJ2-5; D unresolved. CDR1 and CDR2 (germline): MNHEY, SVGEGT. The V and J ends lost 5 bases and 5 bases respectively, with 18 bases between them. The CDR3 runs to 15 residues. DNA of the CDR3: TGTGCCAGCAGTCCCGGGTCACTACTTTCGGAGACCCAGTACTTC. Translated, it gives CASSPGSLLSETQYF.

This clonotype was observed a single time. The V call is TRBV5-6, the J call TRBJ1-2; D not resolved. The CDR3 sequence is 14 residues long. CDR1 and CDR2 (germline): SGHDT, YYEEEE. V lost 4 bases, J lost 5 bases, and 15 bases lay in between. CDR3 loop: CASSSPTMGYGYTF. The DNA for the CDR3 is TGTGCCAGCAGCAGCCCAACGATGGGGTATGGCTACACCTTC.

This clonotype was found a few times. The chain uses TRBV6-2 or TRBV6-3 and TRBJ1-2; D is unclear. There are 12 residues in the CDR3. The V end was cut by 7 bases, the J end by 9 bases, with 15 bases between. Germline V lookup: CDR1 MNHEY, CDR2 SVGEGT. The chain's CDR3 is CASIPLKQCYTF. DNA for the CDR3: TGTGCCAGCATTCCCCTGAAACAGTGCTACACCTTC.

This clonotype was seen only once. V gene TRBV6-1 combines with J gene TRBJ2-2; D is possibly TRBD2 (5 bases). Trimming left V 8 bases short and J 8 bases short, with 9 bases between. From germline, CDR1 is MNHNS and CDR2 SASEGT. The length of the CDR3 is 11 residues. DNA of the CDR3: TGTGCCAGCCGGGGTCAAGGGGAGCTGTTTTTT. Translating it yields CASRGQGELFF.

The chain employs TRBV20-1 and TRBJ2-7, with D tentatively TRBD1 (6 bases). The CDR3 is 16 residues long. Germline lookup yields CDR1 DFQATT and CDR2 SNEGSKA (reference sequence). V was shortened by 0 bases and J by 2 bases, with 17 bases between the two germline ends. The CDR3 reads CSARDRDNRRAYEQYF. The CDR3 bases are TGCAGTGCTAGAGACAGGGACAACCGAAGGGCCTACGAGCAGTACTTC.

The table lists this clonotype with a count of one. A much larger clonotype is one base distant, so this may be a read error. V gene TRBV18 combines with J gene TRBJ2-3; D may be TRBD1 or TRBD2 (5 bases each). This CDR3 is 15 amino acids long. From germline, CDR1 is KGHSH and CDR2 LQKENI. CDR3 amino acids: CTSSPRGPSTDTQYF. CDR3 DNA sequence: TGTACCAGCTCACCAAGGGGACCCAGCACAGATACGCAGTATTTT.

This chain uses TRBV5-1 with TRBJ2-3; 8 positions match TRBD2. V shed 0 bases and J 2 bases; nucleotides not matched to a gene: 11. The CDR3 spans 18 residues. Germline V lookup: CDR1 SGHRS, CDR2 YFSETQ. The CDR3 here is CASSLAPLRAGVTDTQYF. CDR3 nucleotide sequence: TGCGCCAGCAGCTTGGCCCCCCTTCGAGCGGGGGTCACAGATACGCAGTATTTT.

This chain joins TRBV6-6 and TRBJ2-5, with TRBD1 identical over 7 bases. With 6 bases clipped from V and 1 base from J, the junction kept 5 bases outside the gene matches. Germline loops: CDR1 MNHNY, CDR2 SVGAGI (reference sequence). The CDR3 consists of 14 residues. The CDR3 spells CASRHRTGQETQYF. The CDR3 bases are TGTGCCAGCAGACATCGGACAGGCCAAGAGACCCAGTACTTC.

V gene TRBV5-1 combines with J gene TRBJ2-3; TRBD1 matches 10 bases. The CDR3 runs to 17 residues. After removal of 4 bases from V and 4 bases from J, the junction contained 12 bases not matched to a gene. In germline, CDR1 is SGHRS, CDR2 YFSETQ. CDR3 protein: CASSARAGTGEADTQYF. The DNA of the CDR3 is TGCGCCAGCAGCGCCCGGGCGGGGACAGGGGAGGCAGATACGCAGTATTTT.

The J gene is TRBJ2-3, the V gene TRBV5-5, with 8 positions matching TRBD2. The CDR3 is 16 residues long. The J segment lost 1 base and the V segment lost 0 bases, leaving 4 bases of the junction unmatched. The germline V gene has CDR1 SGHKS and CDR2 YYEKEE (reference sequence). The CDR3 DNA reads TGTGCCAGCAGCTTGGTTGACGGGAGGGGCACAGATACGCAGTATTTT. Amino acid sequence: CASSLVDGRGTDTQYF.